These T cell receptor beta chains were read from a single sample in a study of blood T cell repertoires in COVID-19. Produced via immunoSEQ multiplex PCR; TCRdb's table is partial and in-frame only. The table lists about 140,000 clones, about 90% of them singletons. The sample consisted of peripheral blood. The origin of the receptors is an elderly woman with acute or convalescent COVID-19. CDR3s include the opening cysteine and the closing phenylalanine or tryptophan. Fields, in order: D gene, clone size, V gene, J gene, CDR3 DNA, CDR3 protein. A D gene is named only where the DNA matches it firmly. Clone size is given for some rows only: seen once, a few or many times, or a class if the clone is expanded.

>-|-|TRBV5-6|TRBJ1-3
TGTGCCAGCAGCTTTTCGTTCTCTGGAAACACCATATATTTT
CASSFSFSGNTIYF
>TRBD2|-|TRBV5-1|TRBJ2-1
TGCGCCAGCAGCTTGGGGCGGGGGGACCGCTCCTACAATGAGCAGTTCTTC
CASSLGRGDRSYNEQFF
>-|-|TRBV5-6|TRBJ2-3
TGTGCCAGCAGCTTGGCTGGGCATGGCTGGAGCACAGATACGCAGTATTTT
CASSLAGHGWSTDTQYF
>TRBD1|-|TRBV19|TRBJ1-2
TGTGCCAGTAGTACCCGGGACAGAAGATATGGCTACACCTTC
CASSTRDRRYGYTF
>-|-|TRBV6-1|TRBJ1-1
TGTGCCAGCAGTGACGGGATGTGGAAGGCTGAAGCTTTCTTT
CASSDGMWKAEAFF
>-|-|TRBV5-1|TRBJ1-1
TGCGCCAGCAGCTTGGGGCCGGGGTTTGAGACTGAAGCTTTCTTT
CASSLGPGFETEAFF
>-|-|TRBV18|TRBJ1-2
TGTGCCAGCTCACCCGGACAGAACCCCTTCGGCTACACCTTC
CASSPGQNPFGYTF
>-|-|TRBV13|TRBJ1-4
TGTGCCAGCAGCCGAGGGAAAATTGAAAAACTGTTTTTT
CASSRGKIEKLFF
>-|-|TRBV29-1|TRBJ1-1
TGCAGCGTGGGAACAGGGAACACTGAAGCTTTCTTT
CSVGTGNTEAFF
>-|-|TRBV19|TRBJ1-4
TGTGCCAGTAGTCCCGGAGTAACGAGTGAAAAACTGTTTTTT
CASSPGVTSEKLFF
>TRBD1|-|TRBV6-5|TRBJ1-2
TGTGCCAGCAGTTATATAGGGACAGGGGGCCATGGCTACACCTTC
CASSYIGTGGHGYTF
>-|-|TRBV6-5|TRBJ1-6
TGTGCCAGCAGCACAGGGTGGGATTCACCCCTCCACTTT
CASSTGWDSPLHF
>TRBD1|-|TRBV11-2|TRBJ2-7
TGTGCCAGCAGCTTAGAGGGACAGCACTACGAGCAGTACTTC
CASSLEGQHYEQYF
>-|-|TRBV6-5|TRBJ1-6
TGTGCCAGCAGGAATTACGGGGATAATTCACCCCTCCACTTT
CASRNYGDNSPLHF
>TRBD1|once|TRBV3-1/TRBV3-2|TRBJ2-2
TGTGCCAGCAGCCTCGGACAGGGGTGGGTCACCGGGGAGCTGTTTTTT
CASSLGQGWVTGELFF
>TRBD1|-|TRBV30|TRBJ2-1
TGTGCCTGGAGAACCGGGACAGGGGGATACTACAATGAGCAGTTCTTC
CAWRTGTGGYYNEQFF
>-|-|TRBV27|TRBJ1-5
TGTGCCAGCAGTCTCATCTTCGGCATGCGGCAGCCCCAGCATTTT
CASSLIFGMRQPQHF
>TRBD1|-|TRBV18|TRBJ1-5
TGTGCCAGCTCCTCAGGGGGCAGAAATCAGCCCCAGCATTTT
CASSSGGRNQPQHF